This is a list of T cell receptor beta chains from one sample in a study of blood T cell repertoires in COVID-19. TCRdb's copy holds only in-frame clones and misses some; the assay was immunoSEQ multiplex PCR. Here the sample spans approximately 290,000 clones, about 89% being singletons. Specimen: peripheral blood. These receptors were collected from a man aged 25-45 years with acute or convalescent COVID-19. The CDR3 runs from the conserved cysteine through the conserved F or W. The D gene is left open where the match is weak.

j_call | d_call | v_call | cdr3_nt | cdr3_aa
TRBJ2-7 | TRBD1 | TRBV28 | TGTGCCAGCAGCCCTGGGGACAGGAAAAACTACGAGCAGTACTTC | CASSPGDRKNYEQYF
TRBJ1-4 | TRBD1 | TRBV2 | TGTGCCAGCAGAGTAACAGGGGTAAATGAAAAACTGTTTTTT | CASRVTGVNEKLFF
TRBJ1-1 | TRBD1 | TRBV5-5 | TGTGCCAGCAGCTTTAACCTAGGGGGCTCTCCTGAAGCTTTCTTT | CASSFNLGGSPEAFF
TRBJ1-1 | - | TRBV18 | TGTGCCAGCTCAGCCAGGGCTAACACTGAAGCTTTCTTT | CASSARANTEAFF
TRBJ1-2 | - | TRBV28 | TGTGCCAGCAGTTTTGGCTCCTATGGCTACACCTTC | CASSFGSYGYTF
TRBJ1-2 | - | TRBV6-5 | TGTGCCAGCAGTTATCTGCAGGGAAGGGGCTACACCTTC | CASSYLQGRGYTF
TRBJ1-2 | TRBD1 | TRBV6-5 | TGTGCCAGCAGCGACAGGGGGCAGGGCGGCTACACCTTC | CASSDRGQGGYTF
TRBJ1-1 | - | TRBV7-8 | TGTGCCAGCAGCTTATCATCCACTGAAGCTTTCTTT | CASSLSSTEAFF
TRBJ1-5 | TRBD1 | TRBV4-2 | TGTGCCAGCAGCCAAGATCTCGGGACAGGGTTAGATCAGCCCCAGCATTTT | CASSQDLGTGLDQPQHF
TRBJ2-1 | TRBD2 | TRBV6-5 | TGTGCCAGCAGTTACTCGGCTAGCGGGAGGGTTGAGCAGTTCTTC | CASSYSASGRVEQFF
TRBJ2-7 | - | TRBV9 | TGTGCCAGCAGCGCAGGCTCTAGTTGGGGGGTCTACGAGCAGTACTTC | CASSAGSSWGVYEQYF
TRBJ2-2 | - | TRBV9 | TGTGCCAGCAGCGAGGGGACTTTGAACACCGGGGAGCTGTTTTTT | CASSEGTLNTGELFF
TRBJ1-1 | - | TRBV30 | TGTGCCTGGAGCTGGAGGAACACTGAAGCTTTCTTT | CAWSWRNTEAFF
TRBJ1-1 | - | TRBV2 | TGTGCCAGCAGTGAAGCGCCCGGGAACACTGAAGCTTTCTTT | CASSEAPGNTEAFF
TRBJ2-1 | TRBD2 | TRBV7-2 | TGTGCCAGCAGCAGAAGGTGGGCGGGGGTTCTTAATGAGCAGTTCTTC | CASSRRWAGVLNEQFF
TRBJ2-7 | TRBD2 | TRBV3-1/TRBV3-2 | TGTGCCAGCAGCCCCCCCCGACTAGCGGGCCCCTACGAGCAGTACTTC | CASSPPRLAGPYEQYF
TRBJ1-3 | - | TRBV7-6 | TGTGCCAGCAGCTTAGTAGGGGTTGGAAACACCATATATTTT | CASSLVGVGNTIYF
TRBJ1-2 | - | TRBV27 | TGTGCCAGCAGCCCCCGCGGAGCTCCTTACTATGGCTACACCTTC | CASSPRGAPYYGYTF